This T cell receptor beta chain was sequenced for a study of vaccination and CD4 T cells after COVID-19. Study details: The study enrolled six male and four female convalescents, two of whom were Hispanic. Participants were given two doses of BNT162b2 or mRNA-1273 vaccine. Spike peptides, overlapping and drawn from SARS-CoV-2, HCoV-NL63, HCoV-OC43 and HCoV-229E, were used to stimulate cells.

This sample's treatment: roughly 10-day PBMC culture with coronavirus spike peptide pools or control peptides (ViraFEST assay). Cultured CD4+ T cell DNA was sequenced using the Oncomine TCR Beta short-read assay. TCRdb re-called the PCR reads with MiXCR, one entry per CDR3 protein. The profile covers 15,000 to 25,000 distinct CDR3 sequences, with 52% appearing a single time and about 7.7% taken by the ten largest. Remarks on this clonotype: Its cognate antigen is unknown.

The germline CDR1 and CDR2 sequences are SGHVS and FNYEAQ. This CDR3 comprises 12 residues. V was pared by 5 bases and J by 2 bases, with 7 bases between. This chain connects TRBV7-6 to TRBJ2-7; D is undetermined. The source material was CD4+ T cells from blood, cultured in vitro. The sequence was obtained from a human donor who had recovered from COVID-19. The CDR3 protein is CASSNDPYEQYF. CDR3 DNA: TGTGCCAGCAGCAACGACCCCTACGAGCAGTACTTC.